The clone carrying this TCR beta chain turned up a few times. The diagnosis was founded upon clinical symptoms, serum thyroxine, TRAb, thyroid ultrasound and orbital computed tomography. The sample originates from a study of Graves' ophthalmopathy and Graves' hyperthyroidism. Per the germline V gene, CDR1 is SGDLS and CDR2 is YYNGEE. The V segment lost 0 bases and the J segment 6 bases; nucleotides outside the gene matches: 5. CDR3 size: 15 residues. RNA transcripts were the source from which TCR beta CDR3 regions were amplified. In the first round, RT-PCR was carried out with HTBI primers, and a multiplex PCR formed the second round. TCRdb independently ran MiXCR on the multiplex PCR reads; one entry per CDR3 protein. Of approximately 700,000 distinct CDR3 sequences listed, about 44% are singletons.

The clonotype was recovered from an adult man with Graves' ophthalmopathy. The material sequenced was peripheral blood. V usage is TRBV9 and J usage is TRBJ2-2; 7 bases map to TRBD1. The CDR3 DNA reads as TGTGCCAGCAGCGTAGAGGCAGGGGGTCCCGGGGAGCTGTTTTTT. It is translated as CASSVEAGGPGELFF.